This TCR beta chain was sequenced in a study of blood T cell repertoires in COVID-19. Study context: Nucleic acid was either cDNA or gDNA, and it came from T cells, B-cell-depleted T cells, or PBMCs.

Germline values: CDR1 MDHEN, CDR2 SYDVKM. Germline trimming cut 1 base from V and 7 bases from J; bases unmatched to any gene: 9. This CDR3 is built from 15 residues. The repertoire was sequenced with immunoSEQ multiplex PCR; TCRdb's copy has only in-frame clones and lacks some. This sample has approximately 240,000 clones, with about 85% found just once. This TCR was sampled from a man over 45 who had recovered from COVID-19. The sample consisted of peripheral blood. This chain links TRBV28 with TRBJ1-2; the match to TRBD1 covers 7 bases. The CDR3 nucleotides are TGTGCCAGCAGTTTATCGTCCAAAGGGGGCTCTGGCTACACCTTC. Encoded protein: CASSLSSKGGSGYTF.